This T cell receptor beta chain was recovered during a study of blood T cell repertoires in COVID-19. The wider study: Spain, Italy and the United States supplied samples that represented acute and convalescent COVID-19. Nucleic acid was either cDNA or gDNA, and it came from T cells, B-cell-depleted T cells, or PBMCs.

This CDR3 is 16 amino acids long. Trimming cost V 1 base and J 1 base, with 14 bases left between them. Germline CDR1 reads LGHNA; CDR2 reads YSLEER. This clone came up a few times. Authors' analysis steps: Estimation of nucleated cell counts relied on the amplification of reference gene primers. Using immunoSEQ multiplex PCR, the repertoire was profiled, and TCRdb retains in-frame clones only, with some absent. The DNA was the basis for D and trimming; V, J and clone size are from that table. Altogether some 190,000 clones are present, 70% to 90% being singletons, with the ten largest covering about a tenth.

The receptor was isolated from a human donor with active or convalescent COVID-19. The donor label of this sample is uncertain. This chain connects TRBV4-3 to TRBJ2-7; tentatively, D is TRBD2 (7 bases). The sample consisted of peripheral blood. CDR3 region: CASSQVGGGRSYEQYF. DNA for the CDR3: TGCGCCAGCAGCCAAGTGGGAGGGGGAAGGTCCTACGAGCAGTACTTC.